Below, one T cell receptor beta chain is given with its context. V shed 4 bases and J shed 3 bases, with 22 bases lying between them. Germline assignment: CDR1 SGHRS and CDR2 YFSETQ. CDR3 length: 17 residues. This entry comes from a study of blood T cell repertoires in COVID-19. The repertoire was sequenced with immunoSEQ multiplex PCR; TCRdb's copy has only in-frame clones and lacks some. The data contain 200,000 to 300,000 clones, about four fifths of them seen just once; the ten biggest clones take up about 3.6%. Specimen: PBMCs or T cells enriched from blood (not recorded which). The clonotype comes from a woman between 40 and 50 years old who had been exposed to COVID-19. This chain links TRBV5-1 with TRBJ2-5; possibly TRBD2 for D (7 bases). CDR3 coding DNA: TGCGCCAGCAGCCCAGATAGTACAGGGAGGGCAGAAGAGACCCAGTACTTC. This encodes CASSPDSTGRAEETQYF.